This is a list of T cell receptor beta chains from one sample in a study of blood T cell repertoires in COVID-19. Here immunoSEQ multiplex PCR was the method, and the copy in TCRdb shows in-frame clones only, minus some. The table shows around 4,000 clones, with about nine tenths occurring only once. Sequencing was carried out using peripheral blood. These receptors were collected from a woman aged 70-85 years with active COVID-19. Both conserved end residues are part of each CDR3. Fields, in order: J gene, D gene, V gene, clone size, CDR3 DNA, CDR3 protein. D genes are given only for firm matches. Not every row has a clone size; where given, it reads once, few, many or a size class.

TRBJ2-1 | TRBD2 | TRBV7-3 | NA | TGTGCCAGCAGCAAAAATAGCGGGGGGACGAATGAGCAGTTCTTC | CASSKNSGGTNEQFF
TRBJ1-6 | NA | TRBV10-2 | NA | TGCGCCAGCAGTAATACAGAACCCTCCTATTCACCCCTCCACTTT | CASSNTEPSYSPLHF
TRBJ1-4 | TRBD1 | TRBV2 | NA | TGTGCCAGCAGGACAGGGTTTAATGAAAAACTGTTTTTT | CASRTGFNEKLFF
TRBJ1-4 | NA | TRBV19 | NA | TGTGCCAGTAGCTACAGAGAGTTTAATGAAAAACTGTTTTTT | CASSYREFNEKLFF
TRBJ2-3 | TRBD1 | TRBV6-6 | NA | TGTGCCAGCAGTTATGGGACAGTGTCAGATACGCAGTATTTT | CASSYGTVSDTQYF
TRBJ2-5 | NA | TRBV7-9 | NA | TGTGCCAGCAGCTTCCGGACAGAACAAGAGACCCAGTACTTC | CASSFRTEQETQYF
TRBJ1-5 | NA | TRBV10-3 | large | TGTGCCATCAGAGACCCGGGGGGCAATCAGCCCCAGCATTTT | CAIRDPGGNQPQHF
TRBJ2-3 | NA | TRBV6-2/TRBV6-3 | NA | TGTGCCAGCAGTTACGGTAGGGGGGGGCCAGATACGCAGTATTTT | CASSYGRGGPDTQYF
TRBJ2-3 | TRBD2 | TRBV29-1 | NA | TGCAGCGTTGACGGACCTTGGGGTAGCGGGGGGAGCACAGATACGCAGTATTTT | CSVDGPWGSGGSTDTQYF
TRBJ2-7 | NA | TRBV3-1/TRBV3-2 | NA | TGTGCCAGCAGCCCACAGGGGAGGGAGCAGTACTTC | CASSPQGREQYF
TRBJ2-3 | NA | TRBV6-1 | NA | TGTGCCAGCAGTGAAGCCCCTAGTTACGGAGATACGCAGTATTTT | CASSEAPSYGDTQYF
TRBJ2-5 | TRBD2 | TRBV9 | NA | TGTGCCAGCAGCGTAGACGGCGGGGGAACGGCCCAGTACTTC | CASSVDGGGTAQYF
TRBJ1-2 | NA | TRBV7-2 | once | TGTGCCAAAGGGGGGGAGAATAGCTATGGCTACACCTTC | CAKGGENSYGYTF
TRBJ2-1 | NA | TRBV5-5 | NA | TGTGCCAGCAGCTGGATGGTTGGGGCTAATGAGCAGTTCTTC | CASSWMVGANEQFF
TRBJ2-7 | TRBD2 | TRBV2 | NA | TGTGCCAGCAGGAGGACTAGCGGGGGGGGCTACGAGCAGTACTTC | CASRRTSGGGYEQYF
TRBJ1-3 | NA | TRBV6-5 | NA | TGTGCCAGCGGGCCTGCTGGAAACACCATATATTTT | CASGPAGNTIYF
TRBJ2-3 | TRBD2 | TRBV3-1/TRBV3-2 | NA | TGTGCCAGCAGCCACCAGATGACTAGCGGGCCTATAAATACGCAGTATTTT | CASSHQMTSGPINTQYF
TRBJ2-2 | NA | TRBV2 | few | TGTGCCAGCAGTGACTTTTCTCACGGGGGGGAGCTGTTTTTT | CASSDFSHGGELFF
TRBJ2-1 | TRBD2 | TRBV27 | NA | TGTGCCAGCAGGCCGGGACTAGCATTGGATGAGCAGTTCTTC | CASRPGLALDEQFF
TRBJ1-3 | NA | TRBV30 | NA | TGTGCCTGGAGTGAGAGAGACAGTAACACCATATATTTT | CAWSERDSNTIYF
TRBJ2-2 | TRBD2 | TRBV7-2 | NA | TGTGCCAGTCGGAGGGAGGGGTCGACCGGGGAGCTGTTTTTT | CASRREGSTGELFF
TRBJ2-3 | TRBD2 | TRBV7-9 | NA | TGTGCCAGCAGCCCGATGAAAGCGGGGGGTATGACAGATACGCAGTATTTT | CASSPMKAGGMTDTQYF
TRBJ2-7 | TRBD1 | TRBV9 | NA | TGTGCCAGCAGCACCTCGACAGGGCACGAGCAGTACTTC | CASSTSTGHEQYF
TRBJ1-1 | NA | TRBV20-1 | NA | TGCAGTGCTAGTTCGGGGGGCACTGAAGCTTTCTTT | CSASSGGTEAFF
TRBJ1-2 | TRBD1 | TRBV18 | NA | TGTGCCAGCTCACCTGGACAGGGCGGTGGCTACACCTTC | CASSPGQGGGYTF
TRBJ1-1 | NA | TRBV30 | NA | TGTGCCTGGAATCAGGACAGTGGAACTGAAGCTTTCTTT | CAWNQDSGTEAFF
TRBJ1-2 | NA | TRBV5-4 | NA | TGTGCCAGCAGCTTCGCAGGGCGGAACTATGGCTACACCTTC | CASSFAGRNYGYTF
TRBJ2-1 | TRBD2 | TRBV6-5 | NA | TGTGCCACTTCGCTAGCGGGGGGGCAGTTGAATGAGCAGTTCTTC | CATSLAGGQLNEQFF
TRBJ2-3 | TRBD2 | TRBV3-1/TRBV3-2 | NA | TGTGCCAGCAGCCAAGGGGCTAGCGGGGGGGCCAACACAGATACGCAGTATTTT | CASSQGASGGANTDTQYF
TRBJ1-2 | TRBD1 | TRBV30 | NA | TGTGCCTGGGGGACAGGGGTGGGCTATTATGGCTACACCTTC | CAWGTGVGYYGYTF
TRBJ2-3 | NA | TRBV7-9 | once | TGTGCCAGCAGCCGGGACAATGTTGATACGCAGTATTTT | CASSRDNVDTQYF
TRBJ1-1 | TRBD1 | TRBV7-8 | NA | TGTGCCAGCAGCCCCCCGGGACAGAGGCTTATGAACACTGAAGCTTTCTTT | CASSPPGQRLMNTEAFF
TRBJ1-5 | NA | TRBV19 | once | TGTGCCAGTAGTCCGGGGAGCAATCAGCCCCAGCATTTT | CASSPGSNQPQHF
TRBJ1-1 | NA | TRBV6-5 | NA | TGTGCCAGCAGGTCCGGGAACCCAAACACTGAAGCTTTCTTT | CASRSGNPNTEAFF
TRBJ2-5 | TRBD1 | TRBV5-1 | NA | TGCGCCAGCCGACAGGGATTACAAGAGACCCAGTACTTC | CASRQGLQETQYF
TRBJ2-2 | NA | TRBV5-4 | NA | TGTGCCAGCAGCCCCCTGAGGGGGTCGGTCACCGGGGAGCTGTTTTTT | CASSPLRGSVTGELFF
TRBJ2-7 | NA | TRBV12-5 | NA | TGTGCTAGTGGTTGGGACTCCACCTACGAGCAGTACTTC | CASGWDSTYEQYF
TRBJ1-5 | NA | TRBV24-1 | once | TGTGCCACCAGTGATTCGATCATACAGATAACAGGTAATAGCAATCAGCCCCAGCATTTT | CATSDSIIQITGNSNQPQHF
TRBJ1-4 | TRBD1 | TRBV5-6 | NA | TGTGCCAGCAGCTGGGACAGGGAGGAAAAACTGTTTTTT | CASSWDREEKLFF
TRBJ2-3 | TRBD2 | TRBV3-1/TRBV3-2 | NA | TGTGCCAGCAGCCCCGGACTAGCGGGGGTGACGCAGTATTTT | CASSPGLAGVTQYF
TRBJ1-5 | NA | TRBV12-3/TRBV12-4 | NA | TGTGCCAGCAGCGGACAGAGCAATCAGCCCCAGCATTTT | CASSGQSNQPQHF
TRBJ2-3 | TRBD2 | TRBV27 | once | TGTGCCAGCAGTAGCGGGGGTCCCGGAGATACGCAGTATTTT | CASSSGGPGDTQYF
TRBJ2-7 | NA | TRBV19 | NA | TGTGCCAGTAGTATTATCGGGGGACTTTACGAGCAGTACTTC | CASSIIGGLYEQYF
TRBJ1-1 | TRBD1 | TRBV30 | NA | TGTGCCTGGAGTGTAAGGACAGGGGGTATCCGCACTGAAGCTTTCTTT | CAWSVRTGGIRTEAFF
TRBJ2-7 | NA | TRBV2 | NA | TGTGCCAGCGGGAGCAGGGGCGAGCAGTACTTC | CASGSRGEQYF
TRBJ2-7 | TRBD1 | TRBV19 | NA | TGTGCCAGTAGTCAGACAGGGTGGTACGAGCAGTACTTC | CASSQTGWYEQYF
TRBJ2-1 | NA | TRBV21-1 | NA | TGTGCCAGCAGAGGGGACAGTGAGCAGTTCTTC | CASRGDSEQFF
TRBJ1-2 | TRBD1 | TRBV5-4 | NA | TGTGCCAGCAGCCTAGGACAGGCGCACCATGGCTACACCTTC | CASSLGQAHHGYTF
TRBJ1-6 | NA | TRBV20-1 | once | TGCAGTGCTAGTGACGGTCCTATTAATTCACCCCTCCACTTT | CSASDGPINSPLHF
TRBJ1-6 | TRBD1 | TRBV5-1 | NA | TGCGCCAGCAGCTCCGGACAGGAACATTCACCCCTCCACTTT | CASSSGQEHSPLHF
TRBJ2-7 | TRBD1 | TRBV6-1 | once | TGTGCCAGCAGTAACCGGGACAGGGGGTCCTACGAGCAGTACTTC | CASSNRDRGSYEQYF
TRBJ1-1 | TRBD1 | TRBV6-6 | NA | TGTGCCAGCTTGACAGGGGAAAACACTGAAGCTTTCTTT | CASLTGENTEAFF
TRBJ2-7 | NA | TRBV7-9 | NA | TGTGCCAGCAGCCCTCCTACCGGGGGCTACGAGCAGTACTTC | CASSPPTGGYEQYF
TRBJ2-3 | NA | TRBV7-8 | NA | TGTGCCAGCAGCCCCCGACTAGCAGATACGCAGTATTTT | CASSPRLADTQYF